This record looks at one TCR beta chain sequence and its context. The assay was immunoSEQ multiplex PCR, and TCRdb's table has in-frame clones only and misses some. The data contain some 60,000 clones, about 94% of them singletons. The sample comes from a study of T cell changes during pregnancy in multiple sclerosis. After removal of 7 bases from V and 0 bases from J, the junction contained 8 bases not matched to a gene. The CDR3 consists of 15 residues. Germline values: CDR1 LNHDA, CDR2 SQIVND (reference sequence). The genes are TRBV19 and TRBJ1-1; 7 bases fit TRBD1. This TCR was sampled from a female donor with multiple sclerosis, enrolled in a pregnancy study. This sample comprised CD4+ T cells from peripheral blood mononuclear cells, obtained before pregnancy. The CDR3 sequence is CASIVQGTVNTEAFF. The CDR3 coding sequence is TGTGCCAGTATTGTACAGGGGACGGTGAACACTGAAGCTTTCTTT.